This TCR beta chain was obtained from a study of cytomegalovirus exposure and HLA in healthy donors. Study-wide results and caveats: In a later analysis, across HLA loci, associated TCR counts were highest for DRB1, lowest for HLA-C.

PCR used 60 Vbeta primers and 13 Jbeta primers. Original data processing: It was a later analysis that counted tens of millions of unique TCR beta chains, of which roughly 11 million were shared. TCRdb's copy holds only in-frame clones and misses some; the assay was immunoSEQ multiplex PCR. Clonal size and the V and J genes are those of that table, whereas D and trimming came from the DNA. The table has 150,000 or so clones, around 78% seen once. The CDR3 totals 15 residues. Germline V lookup: CDR1 SNHLY, CDR2 FYNNEI. V was pared by 5 bases and J by 7 bases, with 8 bases of the junction left unmatched. Points on this clone: What it recognizes is unknown.

This clonotype was sampled from a woman between 18 and 30 years old in good health and CMV-seronegative. J is TRBJ1-6 and V is TRBV2, with 7 bases aligning to TRBD1. The material sequenced was PBMCs. CDR3 loop: CASSLTGYENSPLHF. In nucleotides, the CDR3 is TGTGCCAGCAGTCTGACAGGGTACGAGAATTCACCCCTCCACTTT.